Following are 21 T cell receptor beta chains from one sample sequenced in a study of Ad26.COV2.S vaccination and SARS-CoV-2 variants. TCRdb's copy holds only in-frame clones and misses some; the assay was immunoSEQ multiplex PCR. Of about 350,000 clones listed, just over 90% are singletons. The material sequenced was peripheral blood, taken after recovery from COVID-19. The receptors shown here come from a human donor who had recovered from COVID-19.

The chain joins TRBV27 to TRBJ1-6, with 12 bases fitting TRBD1. Germline V gene sequence: CDR1 MNHEY, CDR2 SMNVEV (reference sequence). The V segment lost 1 base and the J segment 9 bases; nucleotides outside the gene matches: 4. The CDR3 loop spans 16 amino acids. The CDR3: CASSLLGQGAVSPLHF. DNA of the CDR3: TGTGCCAGCAGTTTATTGGGACAGGGGGCAGTTTCACCCCTCCACTTT.

The sample holds one count of this clone. The rearrangement joins TRBV6-5 to TRBJ1-2; D is uncertain. Germline assignment: CDR1 MNHEY and CDR2 SVGAGI. V lost 2 bases and J 7 bases, leaving 17 bases between the germline ends. The CDR3 spans 15 residues. The CDR3 region is CASSYSGGVNSGYTF. CDR3 DNA sequence: TGTGCCAGCAGTTACAGTGGTGGGGTAAATAGTGGCTACACCTTC.

The gene calls are TRBV7-9 and TRBJ2-1; possibly TRBD1 for D (6 bases). Between the trimmed V and J ends, which lost 1 base and 7 bases, there was a span of 14 bases. Germline lookup yields CDR1 SEHNR and CDR2 FQNEAQ (reference sequence). The CDR3 loop spans 15 amino acids. The CDR3 DNA is TGTGCCAGCAGCTTAGATTGGACAGAGATGAATGAGCAGTTCTTC. Amino acid sequence: CASSLDWTEMNEQFF.

V usage is TRBV29-1 and J usage is TRBJ1-1, with D maybe TRBD1 (5 bases). V lost 5 bases to trimming and J lost 0 bases, with 13 bases between them. The CDR3 is 14 amino acids. Germline V CDR1 and CDR2: SQVTM, ANQGSEA. The CDR3 here is CSVIWGAVNTEAFF. CDR3 DNA: TGCAGCGTTATTTGGGGCGCCGTGAACACTGAAGCTTTCTTT. The full variable domain, its missing parts supplied by reference TRBV29-1 and TRBJ1-1, is SAVISQKPSRDICQRGTSLTIQCQVDSQVTMMFWYRQQPGQSLTLIATANQGSEATYESGFVIDKFPISRPNLTFSTLTVSNMSPEDSSIYLCSVIWGAVNTEAFFGQGTRLTVV.

The CDR3 bases are TGCGCCAGCAGCCAAGGGGACCGGTGGCTAGAGACCCAGTACTTC. It is translated as CASSQGDRWLETQYF. The J gene is TRBJ2-5, the V gene TRBV4-1; possibly TRBD1 or TRBD2 for D (5 bases each). CDR1 and CDR2 (germline): MGHRA, YSYEKL. Deletions cut 1 base from V and 4 bases from J, with 13 bases between. The CDR3 totals 15 residues.

The chain carries TRBV30 and TRBJ2-3, with TRBD2 identical over 12 bases. This CDR3 contains 17 residues. Germline-derived CDR1 and CDR2 are GTSNPN and SVGIG (reference sequence). J lost 4 bases, V lost 1 base, and 9 bases had no gene match. CDR3 protein: CAWSGPSGGAEADTQYF. The CDR3 bases are TGTGCCTGGAGTGGGCCTAGCGGGGGGGCGGAGGCAGATACGCAGTATTTT.

The rearrangement links TRBV9 to TRBJ2-7; possibly TRBD1 for D (5 bases). The CDR3 sequence is 14 residues long. From germline, CDR1 is SGDLS and CDR2 YYNGEE. V was clipped by 0 bases and J by 6 bases, with 13 bases between them. This CDR3 reads CASSVGQGVGEQYF. The CDR3 coding sequence is TGTGCCAGCAGCGTAGGTCAGGGCGTCGGCGAGCAGTACTTC. The variable domain in full, with the rest retrieved from reference TRBV9 and TRBJ2-7, is DSGVTQTPKHLITATGQRVTLRCSPRSGDLSVYWYQQSLDQGLQFLIQYYNGEERAKGNILERFSAQQFPDLHSELNLSSLELGDSALYFCASSVGQGVGEQYFGPGTRLTVT.

This clone showed up just once. The chain is built from TRBV11-2 and TRBJ2-1; 7 bases are shared with TRBD1. Germline V lookup: CDR1 SGHAT, CDR2 FQNNGV. The CDR3 is 14 amino acids. The V segment lost 4 bases and the J segment 3 bases; nucleotides outside the gene matches: 3. The CDR3 protein is CASSSQGHYNEQFF. CDR3 bases: TGTGCCAGCAGCTCACAGGGGCACTACAATGAGCAGTTCTTC.

This clone has just one count. This chain connects TRBV4-3 to TRBJ1-5, with D perhaps TRBD1 (5 bases). CDR1 and CDR2 (germline): LGHNA, YSLEER. Deletions cut 1 base from V and 0 bases from J, with 10 bases between. This CDR3 contains 16 residues. The DNA for the CDR3 is TGCGCCAGCAGCCAAGTAACAGGAGATAGCAATCAGCCCCAGCATTTT. Amino acids: CASSQVTGDSNQPQHF.

The J gene is TRBJ2-1, the V gene TRBV5-8; 8 bases match TRBD1. From germline, CDR1 is SGHTS and CDR2 YDEGEE. V trimming: 3 bases; J trimming: 8 bases; junction bases outside the gene matches: 10. The length of the CDR3 is 15 residues. In DNA, the CDR3 is TGTGCCAGCAGCTCGGGACAGGTTGGGTGGGATGAGCAGTTCTTC. Protein product: CASSSGQVGWDEQFF.

This sequence joins TRBV10-3 and TRBJ2-1, with D uncertain. CDR1 and CDR2 (germline): ENHRY, SYGVKD. This CDR3 region has 11 residues. V was clipped by 7 bases and J by 8 bases, with 9 bases between them. CDR3 residues: CAIKTVDEQFF. DNA of the CDR3: TGTGCCATCAAGACGGTAGATGAGCAGTTCTTC.

The chain recombines TRBV7-3 with TRBJ2-1; D possibly matches TRBD1 or TRBD2 (7 bases each). Trimming cost V 7 bases and J 10 bases, with 23 bases left between them. Germline-derived CDR1 and CDR2 are SGHTA and FQGTGA. This CDR3 spans 15 amino acids. In nucleotides, the CDR3 is TGTGCCAGCAATCTACAGGGAGGGGGCCAGGGGGAGCAGTTCTTC. Its protein product is CASNLQGGGQGEQFF.

This rearrangement joins TRBV7-9 to TRBJ2-7, with 9 nucleotides matching TRBD1. Germline assignment: CDR1 SEHNR and CDR2 FQNEAQ (reference sequence). This CDR3 is 15 amino acids long. Trimming at V came to 5 bases and at J to 2 bases, leaving 7 bases not matched to a gene. CDR3 DNA sequence: TGTGCCAGCAGCCCCCGGGACAGGGCGACCTACGAGCAGTACTTC. Its translation is CASSPRDRATYEQYF.

The chain carries TRBV9 and TRBJ2-5; possible D gene TRBD2, 8 bases. The CDR3 runs 16 residues. The germline gives CDR1 SGDLS, CDR2 YYNGEE. Trimming took off 0 bases at V and 4 bases at J, with 16 bases between the two ends. In DNA form, the CDR3 reads TGTGCCAGCAGCGTAGCCTCGGGAGGGGGCGCAGAGACCCAGTACTTC. Translating it yields CASSVASGGGAETQYF.

The CDR3 region is CASSEMGPGTDTQYF. CDR3 DNA: TGCGCCAGCAGTGAGATGGGACCTGGGACAGATACGCAGTATTTT. This sequence joins TRBV10-1 and TRBJ2-3, with D perhaps assigned TRBD1 or TRBD2 (5 bases each). V was shortened by 2 bases and J by 3 bases, with 12 bases between the two germline ends. This CDR3 spans 15 amino acids. Per the germline V gene, CDR1 is WNHNN and CDR2 is SYGVQD (reference sequence).

V is TRBV14 and J is TRBJ1-6; 7 bases agree with TRBD1. After removal of 1 base from V and 7 bases from J, the junction contained 4 bases not matched to a gene. The CDR3 extends over 15 amino acids. Germline lookup yields CDR1 SGHDN and CDR2 FVKESK. This CDR3 reads CASSQVGQPNSPLHF. In DNA, the CDR3 is TGTGCCAGCAGCCAAGTGGGACAGCCGAATTCACCCCTCCACTTT.

The chain combines TRBV19 with TRBJ1-4; no definite D call. Trimming pared 7 bases from V and 8 bases from J, leaving 20 bases between. This CDR3 has 15 residues. Germline-derived CDR1 and CDR2 are LNHDA and SQIVND (reference sequence). CDR3 DNA sequence: TGTGCCAGTAAGGTGATTCTTTCCCCAGCGGAAAAACTGTTTTTT. Its translation: CASKVILSPAEKLFF.

The chain employs TRBV10-3 and TRBJ1-2; 7 positions agree with TRBD1. Trimming cost V 5 bases and J 3 bases; bases outside gene matches: 3. The CDR3 is 13 residues long. Germline CDR1 reads ENHRY; CDR2 reads SYGVKD. CDR3 amino acids: CAISPGQDYGYTF. The CDR3 DNA reads TGTGCCATCAGTCCTGGACAGGACTATGGCTACACCTTC.

The J gene is TRBJ2-7, the V gene TRBV4-1; D not certain. The germline gives CDR1 MGHRA, CDR2 YSYEKL. CDR3 length: 14 amino acids. V gave up 1 base and J gave up 0 bases, with 7 bases separating them. The DNA of the CDR3 is TGCGCCAGCAGCCAAGCCGTGAGCTCCTACGAGCAGTACTTC. It codes for CASSQAVSSYEQYF.

The chain combines TRBV28 with TRBJ1-6; 9 nucleotides match TRBD1. J gave up 6 bases and V 5 bases, and 2 bases lay outside the gene matches. Germline V lookup: CDR1 MDHEN, CDR2 SYDVKM. This CDR3 is 14 amino acids long. The CDR3 nucleotides are TGTGCCAGCAGTCGGGACAGGGTTAATTCACCCCTCCACTTT. It specifies CASSRDRVNSPLHF.

The V gene is TRBV7-6, the J gene TRBJ1-1, with no clear D. V dropped 5 bases and J dropped 1 base, with 23 bases sitting between them. The CDR3 has 18 residues. Germline-derived CDR1 and CDR2 are SGHVS and FNYEAQ. For the CDR3, the DNA is TGTGCCAGCAGCCAAGACACCCGGGAGAGCTGGAGGAACACTGAAGCTTTCTTT. Translation: CASSQDTRESWRNTEAFF. Complete variable domain (other parts from reference TRBV7-6 and TRBJ1-1): GAGVSQSPRYKVTKRGQDVALRCDPISGHVSLYWYRQALGQGPEFLTYFNYEAQQDKSGLPNDRFSAERPEGSISTLTIQRTEQRDSAMYRCASSQDTRESWRNTEAFFGQGTRLTVV.